The 21 T cell receptor beta chains below come from one sample, sequenced in a study of blood T cell repertoires in COVID-19. The repertoire was sequenced with immunoSEQ multiplex PCR; TCRdb's copy has only in-frame clones and lacks some. Of roughly 55,000 clones listed, roughly 91% are singletons. The material sequenced was peripheral blood. These receptors were taken from a man aged 45-65 years with active COVID-19.

This clone was recorded once. The genes are TRBV11-2 and TRBJ2-1; 10 bases map to TRBD2. This CDR3 has 14 residues. Germline V CDR1 and CDR2: SGHAT, FQNNGV. Germline trimming cut 6 bases from V and 9 bases from J; bases unmatched to any gene: 8. CDR3 sequence: CASSIAGGEIEQFF. In nucleotides, the CDR3 is TGTGCCAGCAGTATAGCGGGAGGAGAGATTGAGCAGTTCTTC.

This chain joins TRBV19 and TRBJ2-7; unclear D gene. There are 13 residues in the CDR3. Trimming removed 3 bases at V and 5 bases at J, with 11 bases between. The germline V gene has CDR1 LNHDA and CDR2 SQIVND (reference sequence). CDR3 bases: TGTGCCAGTAGTATTAAGCTGCTAAACGAGCAGTACTTC. It specifies CASSIKLLNEQYF.

The chain uses TRBV9 and TRBJ1-6, with D unresolved. The CDR3 spans 13 residues. Germline CDR1 and CDR2: SGDLS and YYNGEE. The ends were cut back, 3 bases at V and 6 bases at J, with 7 bases in the middle. In DNA form, the CDR3 reads TGTGCCAGCAGCGGCCTCAGTAATTCACCCCTCCACTTT. Protein: CASSGLSNSPLHF.

This chain connects TRBV29-1 to TRBJ2-2; tentative D call: TRBD1 (6 bases). CDR1 and CDR2 from the germline V gene are SQVTM and ANQGSEA. Trimming stripped 7 bases from V and 3 bases from J, with 9 bases between. The CDR3 covers 12 residues. The CDR3 DNA sequence: TGCAGCGGGTACAGGGACACCGGGGAGCTGTTTTTT. Translation: CSGYRDTGELFF.

The chain is built from TRBV24-1 and TRBJ1-4; no clear D. Trimming cost V 4 bases and J 0 bases, with 11 bases left between them. The germline V gene encodes CDR1 KGHDR and CDR2 SFDVKD. The CDR3 is 16 residues long. The CDR3 sequence is CATSDPKHATNEKLFF. CDR3 bases: TGTGCCACCAGTGACCCCAAGCATGCAACTAATGAAAAACTGTTTTTT.

The count of this clone is one. The genes are TRBV6-5 and TRBJ2-3; a possible D gene is TRBD2 (5 bases). The ends were cut back, 0 bases at V and 6 bases at J, with 13 bases in the middle. The germline V gene encodes CDR1 MNHEY and CDR2 SVGAGI. The CDR3 extends over 15 amino acids. The CDR3 DNA reads TGTGCCAGCAGTTACTCGAATCTGGACTTGGATACGCAGTATTTT. It specifies CASSYSNLDLDTQYF.

This clone has only one observation. The CDR3 reads CASSPVGATNEKLFF. The CDR3 nucleotides are TGTGCCAGCAGCCCAGTAGGAGCAACTAATGAAAAACTGTTTTTT. The chain has TRBV6-5 and TRBJ1-4; D gene uncertain. Trimming pared 6 bases from V and 0 bases from J, leaving 11 bases between. Germline V gene sequence: CDR1 MNHEY, CDR2 SVGAGI. The CDR3 is made up of 15 amino acids.

The genes are TRBV19 and TRBJ1-1; a weak D match, TRBD1 (5 bases). Trimming took 8 bases from V and 3 from J, leaving 19 bases between them. This CDR3 region has 15 residues. CDR1 LNHDA and CDR2 SQIVND come from the germline V gene (reference sequence). The DNA of the CDR3 is TGTGCCAGTTCCCTTGATTGGGGGGTGGACACTGAAGCTTTCTTT. Its translation is CASSLDWGVDTEAFF.

V and J are TRBV13 and TRBJ1-3; TRBD1 might be the D (5 bases). Between the trimmed V and J ends, which lost 0 bases and 7 bases, there was a span of 13 bases. CDR1 is PRHDT, CDR2 FYEKMQ, per germline (reference sequence). CDR3 size: 15 residues. Written as DNA, the CDR3 is TGTGCCAGCAGCTTAGGAGGGCAGGGATGGAACACCATATATTTT. This sequence encodes CASSLGGQGWNTIYF.

This clone came up once. The chain joins TRBV6-5 to TRBJ1-1, with TRBD1 matching 7 bases. Germline CDR1 reads MNHEY; CDR2 reads SVGAGI. Trimming cost V 5 bases and J 9 bases; bases outside gene matches: 15. The CDR3 extends over 15 amino acids. The CDR3 DNA reads TGTGCCAGCAGTAATCGACAGGGCCGGGCAGTGAAAGCTTTCTTT. Its protein is CASSNRQGRAVKAFF.

The chain is built from TRBV19 and TRBJ1-2; 8 bases are a match to TRBD1. After removal of 6 bases from V and 4 bases from J, the junction contained 7 bases not matched to a gene. There are 14 residues in the CDR3. Germline CDR1 reads LNHDA; CDR2 reads SQIVND (reference sequence). In DNA, the CDR3 is TGTGCCAGTAGCCCGGGACAGGTAGGCTATGGCTACACCTTC. Amino acid sequence: CASSPGQVGYGYTF.

The rearrangement uses TRBV4-3 and TRBJ1-4; D gene ambiguous. V was pared by 3 bases and J by 4 bases, with 12 bases between. Germline V gives CDR1 LGHNA, CDR2 YSLEER. The CDR3 is made up of 15 amino acids. The CDR3 loop is CASSHGGEFNEKLFF. Written as DNA, the CDR3 is TGCGCCAGCAGCCACGGTGGGGAGTTTAATGAAAAACTGTTTTTT.

The CDR3 is CASSPWDRSGNTIYF. The CDR3 coding sequence is TGCGCCAGCAGCCCCTGGGACAGATCTGGAAACACCATATATTTT. The rearrangement uses TRBV4-1 and TRBJ1-3, with TRBD1 identical over 7 bases. CDR1 is MGHRA and CDR2 is YSYEKL in the germline V gene. CDR3 size: 15 residues. V lost 4 bases and J lost 1; bases outside the gene matches: 4.

The rearrangement links TRBV3-1 (or the pseudogene TRBV3-2) to TRBJ2-3; D gene ambiguous. This CDR3 spans 16 amino acids. The V end was cut by 1 base, the J end by 0 bases, with 11 bases between. In germline, CDR1 is LGHDT, CDR2 YNNKEL (reference sequence). CDR3 sequence (DNA): TGTGCCAGCAGCCAAGGGGCTCCTCATAGCACAGATACGCAGTATTTT. Protein: CASSQGAPHSTDTQYF.

This chain uses TRBV6-2 or TRBV6-3 with TRBJ1-1, with D possibly being TRBD1 (6 bases). CDR3 length equals 16 residues. Trimming removed 6 bases at V and 1 base at J, with 18 bases between. The germline V gene has CDR1 MNHEY and CDR2 SVGEGT. Here the CDR3 reads CASSWNQMTGNTEAFF. In DNA form, the CDR3 reads TGTGCCAGCAGCTGGAACCAAATGACAGGGAACACTGAAGCTTTCTTT.

The rearrangement uses TRBV7-9 and TRBJ2-7; 7 bases are a match to TRBD2. Germline-derived CDR1 and CDR2 are SEHNR and FQNEAQ (reference sequence). This CDR3 comprises 13 residues. After removal of 5 bases from V and 5 bases from J, the junction contained 6 bases not matched to a gene. CDR3 sequence: CASSGGRGDEQYF. DNA of the CDR3: TGTGCCAGCAGCGGGGGACGGGGGGACGAGCAGTACTTC.

This chain connects TRBV5-1 to TRBJ1-1; D call uncertain. This CDR3 has 14 residues. Germline V gene data show CDR1 as SGHRS and CDR2 as YFSETQ. V was trimmed by 2 bases and J by 5 bases, leaving 13 bases between them. CDR3 loop: CASSFYPGGTEAFF. CDR3 DNA sequence: TGCGCCAGCAGCTTTTATCCGGGAGGGACTGAAGCTTTCTTT.

The chain carries TRBV7-8 and TRBJ2-1, with D possibly being TRBD1 (5 bases). The CDR3 contains 16 residues. The germline V and J ends were trimmed by 2 bases and 4 bases, with 15 bases remaining between them. Germline CDR1 SGHVS, CDR2 FQNEAQ. The CDR3 here is CASSLKSRVGYNEQFF. The CDR3 DNA reads TGTGCCAGCAGCTTAAAGTCCAGGGTGGGTTACAATGAGCAGTTCTTC.

This clone was detected once. J is TRBJ1-4 and V is TRBV9; 7 bases match TRBD1. Germline CDR1 SGDLS, CDR2 YYNGEE. With 0 bases clipped from V and 8 bases from J, the junction kept 7 bases outside the gene matches. The CDR3 is made up of 15 amino acids. CDR3 sequence reads: CASSVDTGEMEKLFF. CDR3 nucleotide sequence: TGTGCCAGCAGCGTAGATACAGGGGAGATGGAAAAACTGTTTTTT.

The chain is built from TRBV18 and TRBJ2-3; 7 nucleotides align to TRBD2. Unmatched junction bases numbered 3, after V lost 1 base and J lost 2 bases. Germline lookup yields CDR1 KGHSH and CDR2 LQKENI. The CDR3 extends over 15 amino acids. CDR3 nucleotide sequence: TGTGCCAGCTCACCACTTACTAGCGCCACAGATACGCAGTATTTT. It codes for CASSPLTSATDTQYF.

The chain joins TRBV9 to TRBJ1-2; 7 nucleotides line up with TRBD1. Germline V gene lookup returns CDR1 SGDLS and CDR2 YYNGEE. The J segment lost 4 bases and the V segment lost 1 base, leaving 7 bases of the junction unmatched. The CDR3 extends over 15 amino acids. In DNA form, the CDR3 reads TGTGCCAGCAGCGTAAAGGGGGACAGCGTCTATGGCTACACCTTC. Protein sequence: CASSVKGDSVYGYTF.